These 27 T cell receptor beta chains were sequenced from one sample in a study of T cells in Graves' hyperthyroidism and ophthalmopathy. TCR beta CDR3 region amplification was performed from RNA transcripts. In the first-round RT-PCR of the TCR CDR3, the HTBI primer set was used. From the multiplex PCR reads, TCRdb called clonotypes with MiXCR, one entry per CDR3 protein. The sample lists a few hundred thousand distinct CDR3 sequences; around 20% were seen once. Specimen: blood. The receptors originated from a woman in her forties or fifties with Graves' hyperthyroidism.

V is TRBV20-1 and J is TRBJ2-7; perhaps TRBD1 as D (6 bases). V lost 3 bases and J 2 bases, leaving 11 bases between the germline ends. Germline values: CDR1 DFQATT, CDR2 SNEGSKA (reference sequence). The CDR3 totals 13 residues. The CDR3 is CSASLNRAYEQYF. The CDR3 bases are TGCAGTGCTAGTTTAAACAGGGCCTACGAGCAGTACTTC.

The CDR3 DNA sequence: TGCAGCGTAGTAGGGGCGACCTACGAGCAGTACTTC. Translated, it gives CSVVGATYEQYF. The rearrangement joins TRBV29-1 to TRBJ2-7; possibly TRBD1 for D (5 bases). The CDR3 is 12 amino acids. Germline loops: CDR1 SQVTM, CDR2 ANQGSEA. Trimming removed 6 bases from V and 2 bases from J, with 11 bases in between.

This clonotype showed up many times. V is TRBV30 and J is TRBJ2-7; TRBD2 matches 11 bases. The trim removed 4 bases at V and 2 bases at J, leaving 4 bases unmatched. The CDR3 totals 14 residues. CDR1 is GTSNPN and CDR2 is SVGIG in the germline V gene (reference sequence). This CDR3 is CAWTSGRRPYEQYF. CDR3 in DNA: TGTGCCTGGACTAGCGGGAGGCGCCCCTACGAGCAGTACTTC.

The CDR3 is CASSPNPPFSGNTIYF. The DNA of the CDR3 is TGTGCCAGCAGCCCTAACCCACCCTTCTCTGGAAACACCATATATTTT. This sequence joins TRBV12-3 or TRBV12-4 and TRBJ1-3, with D hard to call. V lost 6 bases and J 0 bases, leaving 15 bases between the germline ends. The CDR3 is 16 residues long.

This clonotype has at least ten counts. The chain has TRBV7-3 and TRBJ2-1, with 10 bases fitting TRBD2. CDR1 is SGHTA and CDR2 is FQGTGA in the germline V gene. CDR3 size: 19 residues. V dropped 5 bases and J dropped 1; count of bases not matched to a gene: 14. The CDR3 sequence: CASSEKGYPGLASYNEQFF. The CDR3 DNA is TGTGCCAGCAGCGAGAAGGGGTACCCGGGACTAGCGTCCTACAATGAGCAGTTCTTC.

The gene calls are TRBV9 and TRBJ1-1, with 8 bases identical to TRBD1. V shed 4 bases and J 1 base; nucleotides not matched to a gene: 6. The CDR3 sequence is 15 residues long. Germline V gene lookup returns CDR1 SGDLS and CDR2 YYNGEE. The CDR3, as DNA: TGTGCCAGCAGCACTCGGACAGGGCAGAACACTGAAGCTTTCTTT. Amino acid sequence: CASSTRTGQNTEAFF.

This clonotype has more than one count but fewer than ten. The rearrangement uses TRBV9 and TRBJ2-6, with 8 bases identical to TRBD1. The germline CDR1 and CDR2 sequences are SGDLS and YYNGEE. V dropped 4 bases and J dropped 0; count of bases not matched to a gene: 12. CDR3 length: 19 residues. The CDR3 reads CASSQGQDPYSSGANVLTF. The CDR3 nucleotides read TGTGCCAGCAGCCAGGGACAGGATCCTTATAGCTCTGGGGCCAACGTCCTGACTTTC. The full variable domain, completed using reference TRBV9 and TRBJ2-6, is DSGVTQTPKHLITATGQRVTLRCSPRSGDLSVYWYQQSLDQGLQFLIQYYNGEERAKGNILERFSAQQFPDLHSELNLSSLELGDSALYFCASSQGQDPYSSGANVLTFGAGSRLTVL.

A remark on this clonotype: A much larger clone differs from this one at a single base, so this may be a read error. The rearrangement uses TRBV20-1 and TRBJ2-1, with unresolved D. Germline V gene lookup returns CDR1 DFQATT and CDR2 SNEGSKA (reference sequence). This CDR3 region has 14 residues. The CDR3 is CSARDNKRYNEQLF. CDR3 nucleotides: TGCAGTGCTAGAGATAATAAGCGCTACAATGAGCAGCTCTTC.

The sample holds many counts of this clonotype. The genes are TRBV12-3 or TRBV12-4 and TRBJ1-1; 9 nucleotides match TRBD1. This CDR3 is built from 14 residues. Germline trimming cut 5 bases from V and 4 bases from J; bases unmatched to any gene: 5. This CDR3 reads CASSQTGGVTEAFF. In DNA, the CDR3 is TGTGCCAGCAGTCAAACAGGGGGCGTCACTGAAGCTTTCTTT.

There are a few counts of this clonotype. CDR3 nucleotide sequence: TGTGCCACCATGACTGCGGGGGGATTCAATGAGCAGTTCTTC. Translating gives CATMTAGGFNEQFF. The V and J genes are TRBV6-1 and TRBJ2-1; 8 bases match TRBD2. The CDR3 consists of 14 residues. Looked up from germline, CDR1 is MNHNS and CDR2 is SASEGT. V trimming: 10 bases; J trimming: 6 bases; junction bases outside the gene matches: 11.

Concerning this clonotype: This may stem from a read error, because a much larger clone lies one nucleotide away. The chain uses TRBV6-2 or TRBV6-3 and TRBJ2-2; D possibly corresponds to TRBD2 (5 bases). The CDR3 runs to 14 residues. Per the germline V gene, CDR1 is MNHEY and CDR2 is SVGEGT. DNA for the CDR3: TGTGCCAGCAGTTACTATACGAACACCGGGGAGCTGTCTTTT. This codes for CASSYYTNTGELSF.

This clonotype was detected many times. V usage is TRBV28 and J usage is TRBJ2-2; the D is unclear. Per the germline V gene, CDR1 is MDHEN and CDR2 is SYDVKM. The ends were cut back, 5 bases at V and 6 bases at J, with 13 bases in the middle. The CDR3 is 14 residues long. DNA for the CDR3: TGTGCCAGCAGTCGCCGTCGAACCTCCGGGGAGCTGTTTTTT. Protein: CASSRRRTSGELFF.

J is TRBJ2-1 and V is TRBV12-3 or TRBV12-4, with TRBD2 matching over 8 bases. There are 15 residues in the CDR3. The J segment lost 3 bases and the V segment lost 6 bases, leaving 7 bases of the junction unmatched. Written as DNA, the CDR3 is TGTGCCAGCAGAGAAGAGCGGGAGAGCTACAATGAGCAGTTCTTC. The encoded protein is CASREERESYNEQFF.

This clonotype was detected ten times or more. The chain uses TRBV28 and TRBJ2-5; 12 nucleotides line up with TRBD1. Germline CDR1 and CDR2: MDHEN and SYDVKM. This CDR3 contains 16 residues. V shed 3 bases and J 6 bases; nucleotides not matched to a gene: 8. CDR3 region: CASSLEGQGAGKTQYF. CDR3 DNA: TGTGCCAGCAGTTTGGAGGGACAGGGGGCGGGAAAGACCCAGTACTTC.

This clonotype was counted many times. The chain has TRBV10-3 and TRBJ2-1; tentatively, D is TRBD1 (5 bases). Germline lookup yields CDR1 ENHRY and CDR2 SYGVKD. This CDR3 comprises 12 residues. The V end was cut by 2 bases, the J end by 10 bases, with 9 bases between. The CDR3 DNA sequence: TGTGCCATCAGTGAGCCCCCAGGGGAGCAGTTCTTC. Amino acids: CAISEPPGEQFF.

This clonotype appeared a few times. The V call is TRBV6-1, the J call TRBJ1-5, with D unresolved. Trimming shortened V by 7 bases and J by 0 bases, and 7 bases separated the two germline ends. This CDR3 is 13 amino acids long. Germline V gene data show CDR1 as MNHNS and CDR2 as SASEGT. This CDR3 is CASNSNSNQPQHF. The CDR3 DNA reads TGTGCCAGCAATTCGAATAGCAATCAGCCCCAGCATTTT.

This clonotype was seen more than once but under ten times. The rearrangement uses TRBV5-5 and TRBJ1-4; TRBD1 matches at 9 bases. The CDR3 totals 15 residues. Germline trimming cut 1 base from V and 8 bases from J; bases unmatched to any gene: 6. Germline V gene lookup returns CDR1 SGHKS and CDR2 YYEKEE (reference sequence). The CDR3, as DNA: TGTGCCAGCAGCTTGCGGACAGGGGTTAACGAAAAACTGTTTTTT. It yields the protein CASSLRTGVNEKLFF.

This clonotype has a count of ten or more. V usage is TRBV12-3 or TRBV12-4 and J usage is TRBJ2-7, with a tentative D call TRBD1 (5 bases). The CDR3 length is 15 residues. Trimming cost V 2 bases and J 4 bases, with 15 bases left between them. The CDR3 bases are TGTGCCAGCAGTTTAAGGGCGGACCCAGGGTACGAGCAGTACTTC. Its translation is CASSLRADPGYEQYF.

V and J are TRBV27 and TRBJ1-2; the match to TRBD1 covers 8 bases. CDR3 length equals 17 residues. Trimming took 5 bases from V and 4 from J; bases not matched to a gene: 15. CDR1 is MNHEY and CDR2 is SMNVEV in the germline V gene (reference sequence). The chain's CDR3 is CASSPTRYDRGPYGYTF. CDR3 in DNA: TGTGCCAGCAGTCCGACCAGATACGACAGGGGCCCCTATGGCTACACCTTC.

This clonotype was seen ten or more times. The CDR3 protein is CASSFVRGPYEQYF. CDR3 nucleotides: TGTGCCAGCAGTTTCGTCAGGGGCCCCTACGAGCAGTACTTC. The chain recombines TRBV12-3 or TRBV12-4 with TRBJ2-7; tentatively, D is TRBD1 (6 bases). The CDR3 covers 14 residues. Trimming left V 3 bases short and J 2 bases short, with 11 bases between.

In its sample, this clonotype was seen many times. The genes are TRBV7-9 and TRBJ2-1, with TRBD2 matching 9 bases. This CDR3 has 15 amino acids. Germline V gene data show CDR1 as SEHNR and CDR2 as FQNEAQ (reference sequence). V dropped 5 bases and J dropped 3; count of bases not matched to a gene: 5. CDR3 residues: CASSPGLAIYNEQFF. DNA for the CDR3: TGTGCCAGCAGCCCCGGACTAGCGATCTACAATGAGCAGTTCTTC. The entire variable domain, with the rest obtained from reference TRBV7-9 and TRBJ2-1, is as follows: DTGVSQNPRHKITKRGQNVTFRCDPISEHNRLYWYRQTLGQGPEFLTYFQNEAQLEKSRLLSDRFSAERPKGSFSTLEIQRTEQGDSAMYLCASSPGLAIYNEQFFGPGTRLTVL.

The V gene is TRBV15, the J gene TRBJ1-4; 7 nucleotides align to TRBD1. The CDR3 totals 19 residues. The V gene end was trimmed by 0 bases and the J gene end by 3 bases; junction bases not matched to a gene: 13. The V gene's germline CDR1 is LNHNV and CDR2 YYDKDF (reference sequence). The CDR3 nucleotides read TGTGCCACCAGCAGAGATCAGAAAGGGGGCACAGGAGCTAATGAAAAACTGTTTTTT. As protein: CATSRDQKGGTGANEKLFF.

This clonotype has only a few counts. The rearrangement links TRBV9 to TRBJ1-3; D ambiguous. The CDR3 extends over 15 amino acids. The germline gives CDR1 SGDLS, CDR2 YYNGEE. The V end was cut by 0 bases, the J end by 4 bases, with 11 bases between. The CDR3 protein is CASSVGLGAGNTIYF. The CDR3 DNA reads as TGTGCCAGCAGCGTAGGCCTGGGCGCGGGAAACACCATATATTTT.

Many counts were recorded for this clonotype. The chain has TRBV28 and TRBJ2-1, with 10 bases lining up with TRBD2. J gave up 7 bases and V 1 base, and 7 bases lay outside the gene matches. The CDR3 consists of 16 residues. Germline lookup yields CDR1 MDHEN and CDR2 SYDVKM. The CDR3 is CASSLYTAGGYNEQFF. The CDR3 DNA sequence: TGTGCCAGCAGTTTATATACAGCGGGGGGGTATAATGAGCAGTTCTTC.

Ten or more counts support this clonotype. The V and J genes are TRBV12-3 or TRBV12-4 and TRBJ2-3; possible D gene TRBD2, 5 bases. V was trimmed by 6 bases and J by 9 bases, leaving 16 bases between them. CDR3 length equals 13 residues. The chain's CDR3 is CASSFSGRGTQYF. DNA for the CDR3: TGTGCCAGCAGCTTTTCCGGACGAGGGACGCAGTATTTT.

This rearrangement joins TRBV6-1 to TRBJ2-7; D call uncertain. The CDR3 consists of 11 residues. Germline CDR1 and CDR2: MNHNS and SASEGT. Trimming cost V 8 bases and J 4 bases, with 9 bases left between them. CDR3: CASHDWYEQYF. The DNA of the CDR3 is TGTGCCAGCCATGATTGGTACGAGCAGTACTTC.

This clonotype was seen at least ten times. The chain uses TRBV3-1 and TRBJ2-1, with D possibly called TRBD1 or TRBD2 (5 bases each). This CDR3 is built from 15 residues. Trimming took off 4 bases at V and 0 bases at J, with 10 bases between the two ends. Germline CDR1 reads LGHDT; CDR2 reads YNNKEL (reference sequence). CDR3 nucleotides: TGTGCCAGCAGCCGGGACGGTAGCTCCTACAATGAGCAGTTCTTC. Amino acids: CASSRDGSSYNEQFF.